The 2 T cell receptor beta chains given below trace back to one sample, sequenced in a study of blood T cell repertoires in COVID-19. The repertoire was sequenced with immunoSEQ multiplex PCR; TCRdb's copy has only in-frame clones and lacks some. The table includes 200,000 to 250,000 clones, approximately 81% detected once. Sequencing used peripheral blood. All receptors come from a woman over 75 with acute or convalescent COVID-19.

The rearrangement joins TRBV19 to TRBJ2-3; possibly TRBD1 for D (6 bases). Trimming pared 4 bases from V and 4 bases from J, leaving 12 bases between. The germline V gene has CDR1 LNHDA and CDR2 SQIVND (reference sequence). The CDR3 length is 14 residues. CDR3 sequence (DNA): TGTGCCAGTAGTAACAGGGCGGCCGCAGATACGCAGTATTTT. Protein product: CASSNRAAADTQYF.

The chain couples TRBV3-1 (or the pseudogene TRBV3-2) to TRBJ2-5; 7 bases line up with TRBD1. Trimming took 2 bases from V and 1 from J; bases not matched to a gene: 10. This CDR3 spans 17 amino acids. Germline V gene sequence: CDR1 LGHDT, CDR2 YNNKEL (reference sequence). In DNA, the CDR3 is TGTGCCAGCAGCCAACCCCGGGACAGCCTACTCCAAGAGACCCAGTACTTC. Its translation is CASSQPRDSLLQETQYF.